The subject of this entry is one T cell receptor (beta chain). Antigen specificity is unknown. These data originate in a study of shared clonotypes between healthy human individuals. The germline V and J ends were trimmed by 2 bases and 2 bases, with 10 bases remaining between them. The CDR3 has 14 residues. CDR1 is MNHEY, CDR2 SVGAGI, per germline. Here immunoSEQ multiplex PCR was the method, and the copy in TCRdb shows in-frame clones only, minus some. Here the sample spans some 2,400,000 clones, roughly 95% being singletons. Study-level results: On the whole, naive subsets had larger estimated richness than memory subsets had. The authors expected sequencing depth to affect clonotype sharing among donors.

This rearrangement joins TRBV6-5 to TRBJ2-7; possible D gene TRBD2, 6 bases. The TCR was taken from a man aged 18 to 29 in good health. The sequencing input was naive CD4+ T cells sorted from blood. Specified subset: CD45RA+ positively selected. Written as DNA, the CDR3 is TGTGCCAGCAGTTACGTGGAGGGTCCCTACGAGCAGTACTTC. Translated, it gives CASSYVEGPYEQYF.